Sequencing of this TCR beta chain was carried out in a study of T cell responses to AZD1222 COVID-19 vaccine (dated by TCRdb to the early 2020s). Regarding the study in general: TCR sequencing covered some 250 trial participants: nearly 210 given two doses of AZD1222 and about 26 given two doses of MenACWY control vaccine. Trial participants were enrolled by age into 18-55, 56-69 and 70-plus year subgroups, with around 140, 26 and 57 TCR-sequenced participants respectively.

In light of the paper, this sample's time point label describes: about 28 days (+/-7) after the second vaccine dose. Because spike-specific TCR depth and breadth did not differ between the two schedules, AZD1222 recipients who got a second dose at roughly 4 weeks were pooled with those who got a second dose at roughly 12 weeks. The vaccinee samples were drawn from two UK trials, COV001 and COV002, one of which was a single-blind randomized controlled phase 2/3 trial testing AZD1222 (ChAdOx1 nCoV-19) in healthy adults. Trial participant PBMC samples were collected at day 0 and day 28 after the second dose for TCRbeta chain sequencing. Taken from the germline V gene (reference sequence), the CDR1 and CDR2 loops are DFQATT and SNEGSKA. Trimming costs V 0 bases and J 10 bases, and their ends lie 9 bases apart. The CDR3 runs 11 residues from the cysteine to the phenylalanine. The entry retains the CDR3 DNA only, 33 bases that are in frame from base 1.

General conclusions and limits of the study: Spike-specific TCR breadth and depth rose significantly after two AZD1222 doses compared with day 0 and with MenACWY recipients. Only five to seven AZD1222 recipients were SARS-CoV-2 seropositive at baseline, limiting conclusions about previously exposed vaccinees. The 56-69-year group was small, and its depth increase did not reach significance, likely because of low power. Reportedly, close to half of the unique spike-specific TCRs recognized epitopes lying outside the regions that are mutated in the B.1.351 and B.1.1.7 variants. Most participants were white British and females outnumbered males, and the authors suggested that clonal diversity may have been underestimated. The whole spike protein was spanned by vaccine-associated CD4 TCRs, and dominant responses were seen in regions 160-218 and 743-854. Because no day 14 peak-response samples were available, the repertoires could be characterized only after the peak T cell response.

Worth noting for this clone: Its antigen is currently not known. Base quality data are lacking; no much larger clone is found one base away.

The CDR3 regions of human TCRbeta chains were subjected to immunosequencing. Regarding the original processing steps: Repertoire TCRs were checked for matches against a reference library of SARS-CoV-2-specific TCRs that had been generated using the MIRA antigen-specificity platform. Breadth was defined as the fraction of unique TCRs that were SARS-CoV-2-associated, and depth was defined as the fraction of total T cells that were SARS-CoV-2-associated. Each spike-specific TCR was assigned to its reactive spike region and to a CD4 or CD8 class using the MIRA data. Log10-transformed breadth and depth values were compared by one-way ANOVA with Sidak's multiple comparisons tests. Imported from immuneACCESS, the table was reduced by TCRdb to in-frame sequences with V and J called. These copies leave out some clones; in studies compared against another copy, an unresolved V gene accounts for under half, and the cause of the remainder is not known. That table supplies the V and J calls and clone size; D and trimming were determined from the DNA. The table for this sample lists 54,000 or so clones; about 80% of them were counted only once. 5% of the sample lies in the top ten.

Sample: peripheral blood, taken 28 days after the second AZD1222 dose. This clonotype originated in an adult who received the AZD1222 COVID-19 vaccine. The rearranged chain carries TRBV20-1 and TRBJ1-1; TRBD1 is a weak D gene call, 5 bases matching. Here the CDR3 is given as CSARDGGTAFF. The DNA is as follows: TGCAGTGCTAGAGATGGGGGAACAGCTTTCTTT.